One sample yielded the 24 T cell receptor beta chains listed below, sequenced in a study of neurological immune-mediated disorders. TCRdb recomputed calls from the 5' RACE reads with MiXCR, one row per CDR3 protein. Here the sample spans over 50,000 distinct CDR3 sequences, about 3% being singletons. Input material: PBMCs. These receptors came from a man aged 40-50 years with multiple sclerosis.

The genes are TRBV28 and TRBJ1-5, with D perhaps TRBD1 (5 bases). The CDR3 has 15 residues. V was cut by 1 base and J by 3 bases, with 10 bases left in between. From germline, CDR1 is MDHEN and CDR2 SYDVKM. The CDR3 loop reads CASSLFGAANQPQHF. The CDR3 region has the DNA TGTGCCAGCAGTTTATTCGGGGCTGCCAATCAGCCCCAGCATTTT.

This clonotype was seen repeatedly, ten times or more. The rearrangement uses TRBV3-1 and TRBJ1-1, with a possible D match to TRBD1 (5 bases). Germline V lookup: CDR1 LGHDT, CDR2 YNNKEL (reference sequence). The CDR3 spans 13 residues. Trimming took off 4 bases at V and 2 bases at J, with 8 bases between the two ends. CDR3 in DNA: TGTGCCAGCAGCCCCGACAGCAACACTGAAGCTTTCTTT. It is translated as CASSPDSNTEAFF. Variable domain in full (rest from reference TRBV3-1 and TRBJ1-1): DTAVSQTPKYLVTQMGNDKSIKCEQNLGHDTMYWYKQDSKKFLKIMFSYNNKELIINETVPNRFSPKSPDKAHLNLHINSLELGDSAVYFCASSPDSNTEAFFGQGTRLTVV.

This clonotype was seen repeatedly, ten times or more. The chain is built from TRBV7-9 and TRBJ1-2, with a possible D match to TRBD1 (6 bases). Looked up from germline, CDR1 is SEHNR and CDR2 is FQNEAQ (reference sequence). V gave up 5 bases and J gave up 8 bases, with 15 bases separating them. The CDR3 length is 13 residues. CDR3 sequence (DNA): TGTGCCAGCAGCCCGTCCGGGGGCTTAGGCTACACCTTC. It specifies CASSPSGGLGYTF.

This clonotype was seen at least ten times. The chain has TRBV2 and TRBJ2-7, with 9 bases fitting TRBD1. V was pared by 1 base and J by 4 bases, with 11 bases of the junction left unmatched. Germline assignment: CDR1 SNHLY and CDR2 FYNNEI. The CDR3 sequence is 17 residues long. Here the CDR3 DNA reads TGTGCCAGCAGTGAAGTGGACAGGGGACAAACATCTTACGAGCAGTACTTC. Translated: CASSEVDRGQTSYEQYF.

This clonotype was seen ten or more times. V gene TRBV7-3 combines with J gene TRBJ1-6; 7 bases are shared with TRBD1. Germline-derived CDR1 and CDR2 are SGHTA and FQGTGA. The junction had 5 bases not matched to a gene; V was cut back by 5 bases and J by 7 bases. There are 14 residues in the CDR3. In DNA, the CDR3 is TGTGCCAGCAGCGCCGCAGGGGGGAATTCACCCCTCCACTTT. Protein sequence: CASSAAGGNSPLHF.

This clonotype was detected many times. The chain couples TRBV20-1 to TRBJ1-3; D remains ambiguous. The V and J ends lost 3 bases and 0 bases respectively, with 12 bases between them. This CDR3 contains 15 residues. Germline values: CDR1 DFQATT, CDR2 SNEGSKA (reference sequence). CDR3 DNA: TGCAGTGCTAGTCCTACGGGTAGCTCTGGAAACACCATATATTTT. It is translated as CSASPTGSSGNTIYF.

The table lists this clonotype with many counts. The CDR3 is CASSEAGQVGTDTQYF. Here the CDR3 DNA reads TGTGCCAGCAGTGAAGCGGGGCAGGTTGGCACAGATACGCAGTATTTT. The V call is TRBV2, the J call TRBJ2-3; weak D call: TRBD1 (5 bases). The CDR3 runs 16 residues. Trimming took off 0 bases at V and 1 base at J, with 11 bases between the two ends. Germline V gene sequence: CDR1 SNHLY, CDR2 FYNNEI.

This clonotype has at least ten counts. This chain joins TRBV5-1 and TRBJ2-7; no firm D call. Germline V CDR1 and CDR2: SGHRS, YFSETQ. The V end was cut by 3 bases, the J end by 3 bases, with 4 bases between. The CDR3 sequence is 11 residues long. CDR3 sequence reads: CASSSYYEQYF. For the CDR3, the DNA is TGCGCCAGCAGCTCGTACTACGAGCAGTACTTC.

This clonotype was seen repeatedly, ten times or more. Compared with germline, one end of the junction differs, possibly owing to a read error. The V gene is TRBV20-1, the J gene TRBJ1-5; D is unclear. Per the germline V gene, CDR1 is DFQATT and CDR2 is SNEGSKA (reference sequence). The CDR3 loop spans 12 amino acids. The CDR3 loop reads CSATRGNQPQNF. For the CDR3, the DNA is TGCAGTGCCACGCGGGGAAATCAGCCCCAGAATTTT.

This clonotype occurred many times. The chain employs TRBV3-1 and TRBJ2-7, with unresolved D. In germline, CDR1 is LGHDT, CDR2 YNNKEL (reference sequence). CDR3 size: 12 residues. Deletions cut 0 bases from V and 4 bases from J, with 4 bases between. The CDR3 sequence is CASSQDIYEQYF. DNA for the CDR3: TGTGCCAGCAGCCAAGATATTTACGAGCAGTACTTC.

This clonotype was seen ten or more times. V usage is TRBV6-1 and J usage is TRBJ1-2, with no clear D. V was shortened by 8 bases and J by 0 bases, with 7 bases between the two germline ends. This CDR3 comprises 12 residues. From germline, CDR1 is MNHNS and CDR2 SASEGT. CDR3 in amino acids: CASLGPNYGYTF. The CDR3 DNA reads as TGTGCCAGCCTAGGGCCTAACTATGGCTACACCTTC.

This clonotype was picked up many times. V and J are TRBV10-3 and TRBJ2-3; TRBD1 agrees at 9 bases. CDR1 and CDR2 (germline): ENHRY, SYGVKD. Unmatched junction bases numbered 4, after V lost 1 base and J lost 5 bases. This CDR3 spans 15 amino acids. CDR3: CAISEYRQGEDTQYF. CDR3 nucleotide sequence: TGTGCCATCAGTGAGTACAGACAGGGGGAAGATACGCAGTATTTT.

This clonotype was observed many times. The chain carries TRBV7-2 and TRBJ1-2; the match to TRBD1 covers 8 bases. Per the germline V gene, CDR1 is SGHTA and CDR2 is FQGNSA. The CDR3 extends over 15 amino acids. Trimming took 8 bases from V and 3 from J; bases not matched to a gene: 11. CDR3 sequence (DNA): TGTGCCAGCCTCCTTACAGGGGGAGCTTACTATGGCTACACCTTC. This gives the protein CASLLTGGAYYGYTF.

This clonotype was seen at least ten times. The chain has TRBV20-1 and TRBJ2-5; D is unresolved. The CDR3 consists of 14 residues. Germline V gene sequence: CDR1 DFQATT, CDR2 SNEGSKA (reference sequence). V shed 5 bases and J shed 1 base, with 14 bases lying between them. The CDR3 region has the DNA TGCAGTGCTTATATGTTGGACGGCCAAGAGACCCAGTACTTC. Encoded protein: CSAYMLDGQETQYF.

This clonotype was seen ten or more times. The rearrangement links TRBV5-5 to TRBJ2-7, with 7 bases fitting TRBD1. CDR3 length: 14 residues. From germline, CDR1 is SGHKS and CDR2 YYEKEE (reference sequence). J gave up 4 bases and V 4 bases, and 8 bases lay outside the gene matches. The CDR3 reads CASSRGQIPYEQYF. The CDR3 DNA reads TGTGCCAGCAGCCGGGGACAGATACCTTACGAGCAGTACTTC.

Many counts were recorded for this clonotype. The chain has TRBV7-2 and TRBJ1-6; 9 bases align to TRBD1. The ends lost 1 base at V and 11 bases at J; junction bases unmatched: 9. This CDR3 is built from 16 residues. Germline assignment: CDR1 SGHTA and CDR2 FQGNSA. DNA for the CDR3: TGTGCCAGCAGCTTAGTCTGGGGGACAGGGAGCCCACCCCTCCACTTT. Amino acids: CASSLVWGTGSPPLHF.

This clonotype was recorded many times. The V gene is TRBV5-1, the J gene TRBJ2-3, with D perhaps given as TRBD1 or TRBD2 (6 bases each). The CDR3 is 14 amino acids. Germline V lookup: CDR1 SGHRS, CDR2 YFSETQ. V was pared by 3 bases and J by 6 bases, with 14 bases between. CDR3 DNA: TGCGCCAGCAGCTCTCGTCGGGGGCTCGATACGCAGTATTTT. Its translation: CASSSRRGLDTQYF. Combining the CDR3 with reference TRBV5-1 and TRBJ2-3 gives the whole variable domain KAGVTQTPRYLIKTRGQQVTLSCSPISGHRSVSWYQQTPGQGLQFLFEYFSETQRNKGNFPGRFSGRQFSNSRSEMNVSTLELGDSALYLCASSSRRGLDTQYFGPGTRLTVL.

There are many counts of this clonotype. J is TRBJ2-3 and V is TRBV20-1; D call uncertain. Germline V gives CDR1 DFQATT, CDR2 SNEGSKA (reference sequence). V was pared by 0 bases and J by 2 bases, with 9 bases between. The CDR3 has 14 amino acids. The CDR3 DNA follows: TGCAGTGCTAGAGATTTTCGATACACAGATACGCAGTATTTT. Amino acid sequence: CSARDFRYTDTQYF.

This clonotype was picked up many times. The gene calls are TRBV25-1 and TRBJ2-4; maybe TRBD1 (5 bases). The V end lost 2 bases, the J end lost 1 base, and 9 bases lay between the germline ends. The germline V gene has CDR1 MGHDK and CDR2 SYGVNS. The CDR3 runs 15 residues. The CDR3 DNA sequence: TGTGCCAGCAGTGAACTGGGGCAGGCCAAAAACATTCAGTACTTC. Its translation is CASSELGQAKNIQYF.

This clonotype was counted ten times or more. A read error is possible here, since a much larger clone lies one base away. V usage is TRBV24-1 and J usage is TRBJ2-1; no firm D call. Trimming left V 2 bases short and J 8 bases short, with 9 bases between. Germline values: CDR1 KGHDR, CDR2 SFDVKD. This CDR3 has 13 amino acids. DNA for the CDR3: TGTGCCACCAGTGATTCTACATCTCATGAGCAGTTCTTC. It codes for CATSDSTSHEQFF.

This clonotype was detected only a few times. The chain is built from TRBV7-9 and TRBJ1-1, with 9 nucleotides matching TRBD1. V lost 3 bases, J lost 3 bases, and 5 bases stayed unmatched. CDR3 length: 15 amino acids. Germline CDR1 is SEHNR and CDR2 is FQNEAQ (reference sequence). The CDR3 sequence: CASSFETGGYTEAFF. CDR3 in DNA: TGTGCCAGCAGCTTTGAGACAGGGGGGTACACTGAAGCTTTCTTT.

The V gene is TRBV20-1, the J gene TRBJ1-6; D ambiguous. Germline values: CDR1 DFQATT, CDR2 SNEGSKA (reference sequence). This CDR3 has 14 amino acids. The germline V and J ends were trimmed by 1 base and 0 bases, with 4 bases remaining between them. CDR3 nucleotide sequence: TGCAGTGCTAGAGTGAGCTCCTATAATTCACCCCTCCACTTT. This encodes CSARVSSYNSPLHF.

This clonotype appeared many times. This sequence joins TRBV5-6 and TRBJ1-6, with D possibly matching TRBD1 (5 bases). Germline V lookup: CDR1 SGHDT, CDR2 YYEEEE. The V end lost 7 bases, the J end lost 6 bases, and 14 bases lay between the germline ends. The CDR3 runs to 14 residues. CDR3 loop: CASGPQGGNSPLHF. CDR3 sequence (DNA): TGTGCCAGCGGACCCCAGGGCGGTAATTCACCCCTCCACTTT.

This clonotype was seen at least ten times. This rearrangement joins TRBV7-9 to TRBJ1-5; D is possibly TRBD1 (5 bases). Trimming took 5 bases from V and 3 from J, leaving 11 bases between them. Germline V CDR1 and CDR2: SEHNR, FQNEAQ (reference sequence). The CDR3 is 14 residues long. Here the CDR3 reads CASSPGRYNQPQHF. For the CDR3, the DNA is TGTGCCAGCAGCCCGGGACGGTACAATCAGCCCCAGCATTTT.